This paragraph reports one T cell receptor (beta chain). What it binds is unknown. Generated by immunoSEQ multiplex PCR, the TCRdb table keeps only in-frame clones and is missing some. The table lists 150,000 to 200,000 clones, around 94% of them singletons. The V and J ends lost 2 bases and 7 bases, in that order; junction bases with no gene match: 5. The CDR3 is 15 residues long. Germline V gene lookup returns CDR1 LNHDA and CDR2 SQIVND (reference sequence). This entry belongs to a study of T cell responses to AZD1222 COVID-19 vaccine. Study-wide results and limits: Spike regions recognized by vaccine-associated CD4 TCRs spanned the protein, led by 160-218 and 743-854. Among those given AZD1222, only six or seven were seropositive at baseline.

V and J are TRBV19 and TRBJ1-1, with 12 bases lining up with TRBD1. The TCR was taken from an adult in good health. The sample here was peripheral blood, taken on day 0 of AZD1222 vaccination. The CDR3 nucleotides read TGTGCCAGTAGTATAAGGGACAGGGGGCTTAGTGAAGCTTTCTTT. Residues: CASSIRDRGLSEAFF.